These 7 T cell receptor delta chains originate from one sample sequenced in a study of γδ T cells in repeated Plasmodium falciparum infection. Bulk repertoires came from Vgamma9/Vdelta2+ or Vdelta2-negative gammadelta T cells flow-sorted from PBMC. TCRdb re-called the multiplex PCR reads via CATT. This table holds 70,000 to 95,000 delta-chain clones, 1.4% found once. Sequences were obtained from gamma-delta T cells from blood. The receptor set was obtained from a pool of human donors (malaria-infected and uninfected, not separated).

This clone was seen more than once but under ten times. A far larger clone is one nucleotide away, so this likely arose from a read error. Other DNA sequences in this specimen translate into the identical CDR3. The chain recombines TRDV1 with TRDJ1; TRDD3 might be the D (5 bases). Here the J gene was assigned by germline matching of the DNA, as TCRdb has none. V lost 4 bases and J 3 bases, leaving 27 bases between the germline ends. CDR3 length equals 19 residues. The germline CDR1 and CDR2 sequences are TSWWSYY and QGS. CDR3 DNA sequence: TGTGCTCTTGGGGCCCGGCTGGTCGGGGGGTACGCAGAGGCCGATAAACTCATCTTT. Encoded protein: CALGARLVGGYAEADKLIF.

A few counts support this clone. This DNA's translation differs at residue 10 from TCRdb's protein, which comes from a much larger clone; a read error is likely, and the protein shown is translated from the DNA. The rearrangement uses TRDV1 and TRDJ1; tentative D call: TRDD3 (6 bases). CDR1 is TSWWSYY and CDR2 is QGS in the germline V gene. This CDR3 has 27 amino acids. V was shortened by 1 base and J by 2 bases, with 47 bases between the two germline ends. CDR3 bases: TGTGCTCTTGGGGAACCTGTCTCCTATAACCTCACTCATACTATCTGGTGGCACACATGGGGGACCGATAAACTCATCTTT. Its translation: CALGEPVSYNLTHTIWWHTWGTDKLIF.

A remark on this clone: Possible read error: a much larger clone is one base away. Here the V gene is TRDV1, but the J gene went uncalled; TRDD3 was called by the table and not checked on the DNA. The CDR3 runs 23 residues. Per the germline V gene, CDR1 is TSWWSYY and CDR2 is QGS. This CDR3 is CALGEPTPLFKPKYFQDTDKLIF. The CDR3 bases are TGTGCTCTTGGGGAACCTACCCCCCTGTTCAAACCCAAGTACTTCCAAGACACCGATAAACTTATCTTT.

This clone was seen only a few times. The protein TCRdb gives is from a much larger clone and does not agree with this DNA's translation at residue 13, likely a read error; the protein shown here comes from the DNA. The chain uses TRDV1 and TRDJ1; TRDD3 might be the D (6 bases). Here the J gene was assigned by germline matching of the DNA, as TCRdb has none. From germline, CDR1 is TSWWSYY and CDR2 QGS. Trimming pared 3 bases from V and 3 bases from J, leaving 35 bases between. This CDR3 region has 22 residues. The CDR3 DNA reads TGTGCTCTTGGGGATGGAATCCTTCTGCCGCAGTACCGGGGGACACTACCCGATAAACTCATCTTT. Its protein is CALGDGILLPQYRGTLPDKLIF.

This clone was recorded many times. A read error may explain this, as a much larger clone is one base away. Other DNA sequences in the same sample also yield this CDR3. A V gene of TRDV2 was called, but no J gene was assigned; TRDD3 reflects the table's D call only, with no check against the DNA. This CDR3 is built from 25 residues. Germline CDR1 is GEAIGNYY and CDR2 is EKD. Here the CDR3 DNA reads TGTGCCTGTGACACCGTTTCTCCATACATTCTCTGGGGATACGCGGGCGTGAACATCACAGCACAACTCTTCTTC. It translates to CACDTVSPYILWGYAGVNITAQLFF.

Notes on this clone: TCRdb attributes to this sequence the protein of a much larger clone, which differs from the DNA translation at residue 17; a read error is likely, and the protein displayed is translated from the DNA. For the V gene the call is TRAV38-2/DV8; the J gene has no call; the D call of TRDD3 is as the table states it, not checked on the DNA. CDR1 is TSESDYY, CDR2 QEAYKQQN, per germline. CDR3 size: 19 residues. The chain's CDR3 is CAYRSAALRGGGIPDKPIF. DNA for the CDR3: TGTGCTTATAGGAGCGCGGCCCTTCGGGGCGGGGGGATACCCGATAAACCCATCTTT.

This clone was seen only a few times. TCRdb's entry gives the protein of a much larger clone, which mismatches this DNA's translation at residue 3, likely from a read error; the protein reported here is translated from the DNA. CDR3 region: CAPGESITFPPFTGGYAGAAQLFF. The CDR3 DNA sequence: TGTGCTCCTGGGGAATCGATAACCTTCCCACCTTTTACTGGGGGATACGCGGGAGCAGCACAACTCTTCTTT. The J gene is TRDJ2, the V gene TRDV1, with 13 bases aligning to TRDD3. Germline V CDR1 and CDR2: TSWWSYY, QGS. The CDR3 is 24 residues long.